A single TCR beta chain is shown here with its context. The antigen is undetermined. Some clones are missing from TCRdb's copy, which holds only in-frame ones; the method was immunoSEQ multiplex PCR. Of approximately 56,000 clones in the sample, 82% were seen once. This sample was included in a study of identifying expanded T cells in peripheral blood. The CDR3 is made up of 12 amino acids. Germline V gene lookup returns CDR1 GTSNPN and CDR2 SVGIG (reference sequence). V lost 4 bases and J 3 bases, leaving 10 bases between the germline ends. Healthy donors had no documented immune events, such as infections, while sampled. The study, taken as a whole, reports: Roughly two-week clone count variance significantly increased as total template count grew. Over about two and four weeks, about 17 and 20 clones changed, versus around 1.1 between replicates.

The TCR comes from a person aged 18-70 years in good health. The chain links TRBV30 to TRBJ2-7; D is perhaps TRBD1 (6 bases). Sequenced input: blood. The CDR3 bases are TGTGCCTGGACAGGGGTTGGCTACGAGCAGTACTTC. Protein: CAWTGVGYEQYF.